These T cell receptor beta chains were read from a single sample in a study of T cells in Graves' hyperthyroidism and ophthalmopathy. MiXCR was run by TCRdb on the multiplex PCR reads, yielding one entry per CDR3 protein. The sample lists hundreds of thousands of distinct CDR3 sequences; under 25% were seen once. Material for sequencing was blood. Receptors were obtained from a man aged 25 to 45 with Graves' ophthalmopathy. CDR3s include the opening cysteine and the closing phenylalanine or tryptophan. Fields, in order: J gene, D gene, V gene, clone size, CDR3 protein, CDR3 DNA. A D gene is named only where the DNA matches it firmly. Size values are once, few and many counts, or a class for expanded clones, and some rows have none.

j_call: TRBJ2-3
d_call: NA
v_call: TRBV5-4
clone_size: few
cdr3_aa: CASSTTPTDTQYF
cdr3_nt: TGTGCCAGCAGCACAACTCCCACAGATACGCAGTATTTT

j_call: TRBJ2-7
d_call: NA
v_call: TRBV29-1
clone_size: few
cdr3_aa: CSVESEPPYEQYF
cdr3_nt: TGCAGCGTTGAGTCGGAGCCGCCCTACGAGCAGTACTTC

j_call: TRBJ2-7
d_call: NA
v_call: TRBV20-1
clone_size: few
cdr3_aa: CSARLPDVPYEQYF
cdr3_nt: TGCAGTGCTAGACTCCCGGACGTGCCCTACGAGCAGTACTTC

j_call: TRBJ2-5
d_call: NA
v_call: TRBV6-6
clone_size: few
cdr3_aa: CASSYSQGEVETQYF
cdr3_nt: TGTGCCAGCAGTTACTCCCAGGGGGAGGTGGAGACCCAGTACTTC

j_call: TRBJ2-7
d_call: TRBD2
v_call: TRBV5-4
clone_size: NA
cdr3_aa: CASSLDSGGGAYEQYF
cdr3_nt: TGTGCCAGCAGCTTGGATTCGGGAGGGGGTGCCTACGAGCAGTACTTC

j_call: TRBJ2-1
d_call: NA
v_call: TRBV10-1
clone_size: few
cdr3_aa: CASSESTRGSSYNEQFF
cdr3_nt: TGCGCCAGCAGTGAGTCGACTCGGGGTAGCTCCTACAATGAGCAGTTCTTC

j_call: TRBJ1-1
d_call: TRBD1
v_call: TRBV20-1
clone_size: many
cdr3_aa: CSARENRGKVNTEAFF
cdr3_nt: TGCAGTGCTAGAGAGAACAGGGGCAAGGTGAACACTGAAGCTTTCTTT

j_call: TRBJ2-7
d_call: TRBD2
v_call: TRBV5-1
clone_size: many
cdr3_aa: CASSLNAGADYEQYF
cdr3_nt: TGCGCCAGCAGCTTAAATGCGGGAGCCGACTACGAGCAGTACTTC

j_call: TRBJ1-4
d_call: NA
v_call: TRBV20-1
clone_size: NA
cdr3_aa: CSVRDGQNPMMELFF
cdr3_nt: TGCAGTGTAAGAGATGGGCAGAACCCTATGATGGAACTGTTTTTT

j_call: TRBJ2-3
d_call: TRBD2
v_call: TRBV7-8
clone_size: few
cdr3_aa: CASELAGSRRGTDTQYF
cdr3_nt: TGTGCCAGCGAACTAGCGGGATCGAGGAGGGGCACAGATACGCAGTATTTT

j_call: TRBJ1-5
d_call: NA
v_call: TRBV27
clone_size: many
cdr3_aa: CASSLSGHGNQPQHF
cdr3_nt: TGTGCCAGCAGTTTATCGGGACACGGCAATCAGCCCCAGCATTTT

j_call: TRBJ2-3
d_call: TRBD2
v_call: TRBV11-2
clone_size: NA
cdr3_aa: CASSLAGLAGSGTDTQYF
cdr3_nt: TGTGCCAGCAGCTTAGCCGGACTAGCGGGGTCGGGCACAGATACGCAGTATTTT

j_call: TRBJ1-2
d_call: TRBD1
v_call: TRBV29-1
clone_size: few
cdr3_aa: CSVGGTGEGSYGYTF
cdr3_nt: TGCAGCGTGGGAGGGACAGGGGAGGGAAGTTATGGCTACACCTTC

j_call: TRBJ1-6
d_call: TRBD1
v_call: TRBV28
clone_size: many
cdr3_aa: CASRHRDRALSPLHF
cdr3_nt: TGTGCCAGCAGGCACCGGGACAGGGCACTATCCCCCCTCCACTTT

j_call: TRBJ1-4
d_call: NA
v_call: TRBV29-1
clone_size: few
cdr3_aa: CSAEGRRRKLFF
cdr3_nt: TGCAGCGCAGAAGGAAGGCGAAGAAAACTGTTTTTT

j_call: TRBJ1-1
d_call: NA
v_call: TRBV6-1
clone_size: few
cdr3_aa: CASEIPVTEAFF
cdr3_nt: TGTGCCAGCGAAATCCCGGTAACTGAAGCTTTCTTT

j_call: TRBJ2-1
d_call: TRBD2
v_call: TRBV20-1
clone_size: NA
cdr3_aa: CSASTGTSYDEQFF
cdr3_nt: TGCAGTGCTAGTACCGGGACTAGTTACGATGAGCAGTTCTTC

j_call: TRBJ2-2
d_call: TRBD1
v_call: TRBV9
clone_size: NA
cdr3_aa: CASSVGGTGGPGELFF
cdr3_nt: TGTGCCAGCAGCGTAGGAGGGACAGGGGGCCCCGGGGAGCTGTTTTTT

j_call: TRBJ1-2
d_call: NA
v_call: TRBV5-8
clone_size: NA
cdr3_aa: CASSVSGGYGYTF
cdr3_nt: TGTGCCAGCAGTGTTAGTGGCGGCTATGGCTACACCTTC

j_call: TRBJ1-5
d_call: NA
v_call: TRBV20-1
clone_size: NA
cdr3_aa: CSARMIGSNQPQHF
cdr3_nt: TGCAGTGCTAGGATGATAGGCAGCAATCAGCCCCAGCATTTT

j_call: TRBJ1-5
d_call: NA
v_call: TRBV24-1
clone_size: NA
cdr3_aa: CATSDLQSNQPQHF
cdr3_nt: TGTGCCACCAGTGATTTACAGAGCAATCAGCCCCAGCATTTT

j_call: TRBJ2-2
d_call: TRBD2
v_call: TRBV13
clone_size: NA
cdr3_aa: CASSPGGTSGIDGELFF
cdr3_nt: TGTGCCAGCAGCCCGGGGGGAACTAGCGGGATCGACGGGGAGCTGTTTTTT

j_call: TRBJ2-7
d_call: NA
v_call: TRBV13
clone_size: many
cdr3_aa: CASSSIHEQYF
cdr3_nt: TGTGCCAGCAGCTCCATTCACGAGCAGTACTTC

j_call: TRBJ1-2
d_call: NA
v_call: TRBV10-1
clone_size: many
cdr3_aa: CASTQGTDGYTF
cdr3_nt: TGCGCCAGCACACAAGGGACGGACGGCTACACCTTC

j_call: TRBJ1-2
d_call: NA
v_call: TRBV13
clone_size: NA
cdr3_aa: CASSSRGGLNGYTF
cdr3_nt: TGTGCCAGCAGCTCCCGAGGGGGTTTGAATGGCTACACCTTC

j_call: TRBJ1-5
d_call: NA
v_call: TRBV28
clone_size: many
cdr3_aa: CASSFQSSNQPQHF
cdr3_nt: TGTGCCAGCAGTTTCCAGTCCAGCAATCAGCCCCAGCATTTT

j_call: TRBJ2-4
d_call: TRBD2
v_call: TRBV6-1
clone_size: NA
cdr3_aa: CASRASGSSKNIQYF
cdr3_nt: TGTGCCAGCAGGGCTAGCGGGAGTTCAAAAAACATTCAGTACTTC

j_call: TRBJ2-3
d_call: NA
v_call: TRBV11-2
clone_size: many
cdr3_aa: CASSLDAAAPDTQYF
cdr3_nt: TGTGCCAGCAGCTTAGATGCGGCAGCACCAGATACGCAGTATTTT

j_call: TRBJ2-7
d_call: TRBD2
v_call: TRBV6-2/TRBV6-3
clone_size: NA
cdr3_aa: CATVQGLAGVSYEQYF
cdr3_nt: TGTGCCACCGTTCAGGGACTAGCGGGAGTTTCCTACGAGCAGTACTTC

j_call: TRBJ2-7
d_call: NA
v_call: TRBV27
clone_size: NA
cdr3_aa: CASSPYGTNYEQYF
cdr3_nt: TGTGCCAGCAGTCCCTACGGGACAAACTACGAGCAGTACTTC

j_call: TRBJ2-3
d_call: NA
v_call: TRBV28
clone_size: NA
cdr3_aa: CASSLTNPDTQYF
cdr3_nt: TGTGCCAGCAGCCTAACTAATCCAGATACGCAGTATTTT

j_call: TRBJ1-5
d_call: NA
v_call: TRBV19
clone_size: few
cdr3_aa: CASKGLESPANQPQHF
cdr3_nt: TGTGCCAGTAAGGGCTTGGAATCACCCGCGAATCAGCCCCAGCATTTT

j_call: TRBJ2-7
d_call: NA
v_call: TRBV28
clone_size: few
cdr3_aa: CASSFPLGASGAYEQYF
cdr3_nt: TGTGCCAGCAGTTTCCCCCTGGGGGCTAGCGGAGCCTACGAGCAGTACTTC

j_call: TRBJ1-3
d_call: NA
v_call: TRBV6-5
clone_size: many
cdr3_aa: CASSYGGSSGNTIYF
cdr3_nt: TGTGCCAGCAGTTACGGGGGGAGCTCTGGAAACACCATATATTTT

j_call: TRBJ2-7
d_call: TRBD1
v_call: TRBV6-1
clone_size: many
cdr3_aa: CASSGTGSSYEQYF
cdr3_nt: TGTGCCAGCAGTGGGACAGGGAGCTCCTACGAGCAGTACTTC

j_call: TRBJ2-7
d_call: NA
v_call: TRBV11-2
clone_size: many
cdr3_aa: CASSLGLVTYEQYF
cdr3_nt: TGTGCCAGCAGCCTCGGACTTGTAACCTACGAGCAGTACTTC

j_call: TRBJ2-1
d_call: TRBD2
v_call: TRBV11-2
clone_size: NA
cdr3_aa: CASSRLAGGKFF
cdr3_nt: TGTGCCAGCAGCCGACTAGCGGGGGGGAAGTTCTTC

j_call: TRBJ1-3
d_call: NA
v_call: TRBV15
clone_size: NA
cdr3_aa: CATSSPFPMSSERNTIYF
cdr3_nt: TGTGCCACCAGCAGTCCGTTCCCGATGTCAAGTGAGAGAAACACCATATATTTT

j_call: TRBJ2-4
d_call: NA
v_call: TRBV6-1
clone_size: once
cdr3_aa: CASSRSRDIQYF
cdr3_nt: TGTGCCAGCAGCCGTTCAAGGGACATTCAGTACTTC

j_call: TRBJ1-2
d_call: TRBD1
v_call: TRBV18
clone_size: NA
cdr3_aa: CASYSPLIVTGGDGYTF
cdr3_nt: TGTGCCAGCTACAGCCCCCTCATAGTGACAGGGGGAGACGGCTACACCTTC

j_call: TRBJ1-6
d_call: TRBD1
v_call: TRBV27
clone_size: NA
cdr3_aa: CASSLGTGFNSPLHF
cdr3_nt: TGTGCCAGCAGTTTGGGGACAGGTTTTAATTCACCCCTCCACTTT

j_call: TRBJ1-4
d_call: NA
v_call: TRBV7-9
clone_size: NA
cdr3_aa: CASRPSPTAQKQGGNEKLFF
cdr3_nt: TGTGCCAGCCGACCCTCGCCCACAGCCCAAAAACAGGGAGGAAATGAAAAACTGTTTTTT

j_call: TRBJ2-3
d_call: NA
v_call: TRBV3-1
clone_size: many
cdr3_aa: CASSPSGAGRSDTQYF
cdr3_nt: TGTGCCAGCAGCCCATCCGGGGCAGGGAGATCGGATACGCAGTATTTT

j_call: TRBJ2-7
d_call: TRBD1
v_call: TRBV4-1
clone_size: NA
cdr3_aa: CASSPDRGPIEQYF
cdr3_nt: TGCGCCAGCAGCCCTGACAGGGGACCTATAGAGCAGTACTTC

j_call: TRBJ1-1
d_call: TRBD1
v_call: TRBV27
clone_size: few
cdr3_aa: CASTGGQGAFF
cdr3_nt: TGTGCCAGCACAGGGGGTCAGGGAGCTTTCTTT

j_call: TRBJ1-1
d_call: NA
v_call: TRBV6-1
clone_size: NA
cdr3_aa: CASSLGEGGTTFF
cdr3_nt: TGTGCCAGCAGTCTGGGGGAGGGTGGGACGACTTTCTTT

j_call: TRBJ2-2
d_call: NA
v_call: TRBV5-6
clone_size: few
cdr3_aa: CASSLAIITGELFF
cdr3_nt: TGTGCCAGCAGCTTGGCAATTATAACCGGGGAGCTGTTTTTT

j_call: TRBJ2-7
d_call: TRBD2
v_call: TRBV25-1
clone_size: NA
cdr3_aa: CASSVSSGRVPYEQYF
cdr3_nt: TGTGCCAGCAGTGTTTCTAGCGGGAGGGTCCCCTACGAGCAGTACTTC

j_call: TRBJ2-1
d_call: NA
v_call: TRBV7-9
clone_size: few
cdr3_aa: CASSLVWGWGRGNLYNEQFF
cdr3_nt: TGTGCCAGCAGCTTAGTTTGGGGATGGGGCAGGGGAAATCTCTACAATGAGCAGTTCTTC

j_call: TRBJ2-5
d_call: NA
v_call: TRBV5-6
clone_size: few
cdr3_aa: CASSLLPRGTQYF
cdr3_nt: TGTGCCAGCAGCTTGCTTCCGAGGGGGACCCAGTACTTC

j_call: TRBJ1-1
d_call: NA
v_call: TRBV7-9
clone_size: NA
cdr3_aa: CASSEKYDRLIAKNTEAFF
cdr3_nt: TGTGCCAGCAGCGAAAAGTATGACAGGTTGATTGCGAAGAACACTGAAGCTTTCTTT

j_call: TRBJ1-1
d_call: NA
v_call: TRBV3-1
clone_size: many
cdr3_aa: CASSQLGDGDTEAFF
cdr3_nt: TGTGCCAGCAGCCAGCTGGGGGACGGGGACACTGAAGCTTTCTTT

j_call: TRBJ2-7
d_call: TRBD1
v_call: TRBV5-1
clone_size: many
cdr3_aa: CASSSTGEEGYEQYF
cdr3_nt: TGCGCCAGCAGCTCCACAGGGGAAGAAGGCTACGAGCAGTACTTC

j_call: TRBJ2-7
d_call: NA
v_call: TRBV7-3
clone_size: many
cdr3_aa: CASCGSYEQYF
cdr3_nt: TGTGCCAGCTGCGGTTCCTACGAGCAGTACTTC

j_call: TRBJ2-1
d_call: TRBD2
v_call: TRBV11-2
clone_size: many
cdr3_aa: CASSPQGGLAGVNEQFF
cdr3_nt: TGTGCCAGCAGCCCGCAGGGGGGACTAGCGGGAGTTAATGAGCAGTTCTTC

j_call: TRBJ2-2
d_call: NA
v_call: TRBV20-1
clone_size: NA
cdr3_aa: CSASARHVATGELFF
cdr3_nt: TGCAGTGCTAGCGCCAGACATGTCGCCACCGGGGAGCTGTTTTTT

j_call: TRBJ2-3
d_call: NA
v_call: TRBV5-1
clone_size: many
cdr3_aa: CASSFEWEQDTQYF
cdr3_nt: TGCGCCAGCAGCTTCGAGTGGGAACAAGATACGCAGTATTTT

j_call: TRBJ1-3
d_call: NA
v_call: TRBV6-2/TRBV6-3
clone_size: many
cdr3_aa: CASSYEALGNTIYF
cdr3_nt: TGTGCCAGCAGTTACGAGGCGCTCGGAAACACCATATATTTT